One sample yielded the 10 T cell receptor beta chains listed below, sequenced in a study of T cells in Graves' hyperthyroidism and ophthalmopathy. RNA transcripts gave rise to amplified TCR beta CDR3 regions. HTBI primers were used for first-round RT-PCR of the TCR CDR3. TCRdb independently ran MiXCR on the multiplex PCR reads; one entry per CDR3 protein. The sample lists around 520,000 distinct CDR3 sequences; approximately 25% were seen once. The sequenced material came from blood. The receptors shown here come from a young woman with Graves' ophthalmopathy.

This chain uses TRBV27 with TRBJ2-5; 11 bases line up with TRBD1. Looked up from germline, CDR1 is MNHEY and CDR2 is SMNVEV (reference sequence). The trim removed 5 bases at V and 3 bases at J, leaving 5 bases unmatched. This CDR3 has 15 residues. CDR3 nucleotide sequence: TGTGCCAGCAGTAGGACAGGGGGCTGGGAAGAGACCCAGTACTTC. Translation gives CASSRTGGWEETQYF.

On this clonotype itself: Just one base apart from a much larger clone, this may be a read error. In nucleotides, the CDR3 is TGTGCCAGTAGTAGCGGCCGAAGCAATCAGCACCAGCATTTT. Protein: CASSSGRSNQHQHF. The chain links TRBV19 to TRBJ1-5; D ambiguous. This CDR3 spans 14 amino acids. Germline assignment: CDR1 LNHDA and CDR2 SQIVND (reference sequence).

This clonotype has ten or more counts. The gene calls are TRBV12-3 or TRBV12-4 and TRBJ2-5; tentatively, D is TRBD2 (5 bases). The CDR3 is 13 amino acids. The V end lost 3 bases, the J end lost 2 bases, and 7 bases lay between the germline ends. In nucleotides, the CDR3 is TGTGCCAGCAGTTTTTCGGGGCAAGAGACCCAGTACTTC. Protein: CASSFSGQETQYF.

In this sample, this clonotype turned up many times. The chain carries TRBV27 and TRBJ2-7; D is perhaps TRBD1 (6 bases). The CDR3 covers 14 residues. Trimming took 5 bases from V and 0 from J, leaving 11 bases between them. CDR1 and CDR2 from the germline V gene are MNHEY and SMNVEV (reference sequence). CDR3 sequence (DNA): TGTGCCAGCAGTAACTCGGACAGCTCCTACGAGCAGTACTTC. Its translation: CASSNSDSSYEQYF.

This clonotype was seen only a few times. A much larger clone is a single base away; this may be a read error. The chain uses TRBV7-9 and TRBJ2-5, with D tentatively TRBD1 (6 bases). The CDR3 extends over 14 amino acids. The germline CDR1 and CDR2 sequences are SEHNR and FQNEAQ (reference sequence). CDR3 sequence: CASSFGQIQETKYF. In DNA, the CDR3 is TGTGCCAGCAGCTTTGGACAGATACAAGAGACCAAGTACTTC. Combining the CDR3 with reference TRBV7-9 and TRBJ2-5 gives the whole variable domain DTGVSQNPRHKITKRGQNVTFRCDPISEHNRLYWYRQTLGQGPEFLTYFQNEAQLEKSRLLSDRFSAERPKGSFSTLEIQRTEQGDSAMYLCASSFGQIQETKYFGPGTRLLVL.

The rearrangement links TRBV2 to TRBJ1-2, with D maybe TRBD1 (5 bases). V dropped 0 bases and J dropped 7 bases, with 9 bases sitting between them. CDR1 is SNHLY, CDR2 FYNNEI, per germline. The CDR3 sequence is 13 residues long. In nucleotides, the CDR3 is TGTGCCAGCAGTGAAGCGTCAGGGATTGGCTACACCTTC. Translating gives CASSEASGIGYTF. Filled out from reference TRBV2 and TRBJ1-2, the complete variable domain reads EPEVTQTPSHQVTQMGQEVILRCVPISNHLYFYWYRQILGQKVEFLVSFYNNEISEKSEIFDDQFSVERPDGSNFTLKIRSTKLEDSAMYFCASSEASGIGYTFGSGTRLTVV.

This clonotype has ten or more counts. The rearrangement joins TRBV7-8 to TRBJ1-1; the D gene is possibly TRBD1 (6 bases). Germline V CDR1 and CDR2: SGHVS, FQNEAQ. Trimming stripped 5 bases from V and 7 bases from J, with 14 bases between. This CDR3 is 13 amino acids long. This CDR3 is CASSPTGAIEAFF. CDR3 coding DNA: TGTGCCAGCAGCCCAACGGGGGCCATTGAAGCTTTCTTT. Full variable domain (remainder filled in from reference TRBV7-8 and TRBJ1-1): GAGVSQSPRYKVAKRGQDVALRCDPISGHVSLFWYQQALGQGPEFLTYFQNEAQLDKSGLPSDRFFAERPEGSVSTLKIQRTQQEDSAVYLCASSPTGAIEAFFGQGTRLTVV.

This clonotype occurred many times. DNA for the CDR3: TGTGCCAGCAGTAGACAGGGGATGGACACCGGGGAGCTGTTTTTT. Its translation: CASSRQGMDTGELFF. This chain connects TRBV2 to TRBJ2-2, with 8 bases aligning to TRBD1. Germline trimming cut 5 bases from V and 3 bases from J; bases unmatched to any gene: 5. The CDR3 length is 15 residues. The germline CDR1 and CDR2 sequences are SNHLY and FYNNEI.

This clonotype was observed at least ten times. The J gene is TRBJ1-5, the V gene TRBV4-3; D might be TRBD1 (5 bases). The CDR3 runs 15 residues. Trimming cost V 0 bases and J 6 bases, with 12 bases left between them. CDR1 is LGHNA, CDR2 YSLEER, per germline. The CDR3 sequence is CASSQDGGTGQPQHF. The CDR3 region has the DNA TGCGCCAGCAGCCAAGATGGGGGGACGGGTCAGCCCCAGCATTTT.

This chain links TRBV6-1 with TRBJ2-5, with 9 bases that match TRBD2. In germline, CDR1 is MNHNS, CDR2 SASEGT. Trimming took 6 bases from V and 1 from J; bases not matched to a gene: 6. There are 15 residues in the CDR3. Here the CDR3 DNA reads TGTGCCAGCAGCGCCGGGACTAGCCCCCAAGAGACCCAGTACTTC. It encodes CASSAGTSPQETQYF.